The clone carrying this TCR beta chain was observed a handful of times. Its target is not known. This record comes from a study of beta chain features in type 1 diabetes. Findings and limits, study-wide: A moderate, significant TCRB CDR3 shortening appeared in type 1 diabetes across four CD4+ subsets.

The isolated RNA, all of it, was reverse transcribed, so expressed TCRB transcripts were what got sequenced. Libraries were prepared by immunoSEQ multiplex PCR; TCRdb keeps only in-frame clonotypes and omits some of them. The sample includes over 150,000 clones, approximately 10% of them seen just once. This CDR3 contains 14 residues. V dropped 4 bases and J dropped 6 bases, with 12 bases sitting between them. CDR1 is SGHTA and CDR2 is FQGNSA in the germline V gene. The clonotype comes from a man aged 25-45 years with type 1 diabetes. The source material was central memory CD4+ T cells from blood. This chain joins TRBV7-2 and TRBJ2-2; unclear D gene. CDR3 nucleotides: TGTGCCAGCAGCTCATTGGGCTGGGCCGGGGAGCTGTTTTTT. Its translation is CASSSLGWAGELFF.